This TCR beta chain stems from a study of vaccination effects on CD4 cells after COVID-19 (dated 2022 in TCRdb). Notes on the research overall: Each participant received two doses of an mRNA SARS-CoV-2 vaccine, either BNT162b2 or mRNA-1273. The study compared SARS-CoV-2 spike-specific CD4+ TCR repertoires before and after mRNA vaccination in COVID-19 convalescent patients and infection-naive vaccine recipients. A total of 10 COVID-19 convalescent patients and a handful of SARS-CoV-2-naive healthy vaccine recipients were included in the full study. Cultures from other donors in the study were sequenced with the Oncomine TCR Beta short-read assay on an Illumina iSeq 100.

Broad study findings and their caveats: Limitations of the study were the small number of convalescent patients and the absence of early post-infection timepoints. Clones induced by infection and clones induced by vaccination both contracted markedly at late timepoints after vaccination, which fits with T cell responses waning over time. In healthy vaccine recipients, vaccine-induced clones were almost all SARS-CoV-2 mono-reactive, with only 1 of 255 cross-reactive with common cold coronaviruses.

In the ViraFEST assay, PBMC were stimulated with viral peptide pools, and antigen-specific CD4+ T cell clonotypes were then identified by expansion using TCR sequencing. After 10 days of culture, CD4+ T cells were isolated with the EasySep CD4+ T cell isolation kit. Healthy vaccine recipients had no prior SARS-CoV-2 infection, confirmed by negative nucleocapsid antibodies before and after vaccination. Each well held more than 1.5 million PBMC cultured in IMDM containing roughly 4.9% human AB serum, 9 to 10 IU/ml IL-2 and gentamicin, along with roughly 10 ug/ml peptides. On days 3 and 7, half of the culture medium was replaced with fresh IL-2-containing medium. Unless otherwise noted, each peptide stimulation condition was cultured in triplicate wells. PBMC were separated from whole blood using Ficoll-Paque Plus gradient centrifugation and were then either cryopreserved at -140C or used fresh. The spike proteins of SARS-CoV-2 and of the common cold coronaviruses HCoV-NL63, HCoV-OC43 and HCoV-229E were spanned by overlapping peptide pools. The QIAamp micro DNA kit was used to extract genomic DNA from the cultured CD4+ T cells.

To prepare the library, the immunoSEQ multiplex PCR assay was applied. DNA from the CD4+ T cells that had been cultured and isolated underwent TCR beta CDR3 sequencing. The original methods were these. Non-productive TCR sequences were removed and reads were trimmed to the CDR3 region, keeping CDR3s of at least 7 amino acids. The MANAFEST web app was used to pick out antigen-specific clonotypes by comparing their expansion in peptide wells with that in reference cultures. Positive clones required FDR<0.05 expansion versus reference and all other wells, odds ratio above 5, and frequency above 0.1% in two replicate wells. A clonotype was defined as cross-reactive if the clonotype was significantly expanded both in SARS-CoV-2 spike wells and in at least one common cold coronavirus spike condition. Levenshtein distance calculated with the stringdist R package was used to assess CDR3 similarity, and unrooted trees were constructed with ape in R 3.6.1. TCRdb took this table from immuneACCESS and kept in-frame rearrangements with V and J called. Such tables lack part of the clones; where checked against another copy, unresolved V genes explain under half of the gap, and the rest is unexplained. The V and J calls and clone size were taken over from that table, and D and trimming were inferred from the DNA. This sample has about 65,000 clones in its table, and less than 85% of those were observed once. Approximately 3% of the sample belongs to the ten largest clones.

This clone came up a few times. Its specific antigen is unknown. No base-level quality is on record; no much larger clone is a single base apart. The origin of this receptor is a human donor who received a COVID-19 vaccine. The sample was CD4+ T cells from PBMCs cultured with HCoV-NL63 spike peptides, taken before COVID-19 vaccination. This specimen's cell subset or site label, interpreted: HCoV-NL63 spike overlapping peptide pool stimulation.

The CDR3 in this case is CASSSIDRNSPLHF. The bases are TGCGCCAGCAGCTCAATTGACAGGAATTCACCCCTCCACTTT. This sequence uses TRBV5-1 and TRBJ1-6; matching of 6 bases hints at TRBD1 as the D gene. A distance of 11 bases separates the germline ends of V and J, which lose 3 bases and 7 bases respectively. CDR3 length: 14 amino acids, cysteine to phenylalanine. Only the CDR3 region is kept as DNA, spanning 42 bases read in frame from base 1. In the germline V gene, CDR1 corresponds to SGHRS and CDR2 to YFSETQ.